The source of this TCR beta chain is a study of blood T cell repertoires in COVID-19. For the study at large: There were acute and convalescent COVID-19 samples, and they came from the United States, Italy and Spain. Sample material is recorded as cDNA or gDNA derived from T cells, B-cell-depleted T cells, or PBMCs.

Trimming took 5 bases from V and 8 from J; bases not matched to a gene: 7. Looked up from germline, CDR1 is KGHSH and CDR2 is LQKENI. CDR3 size: 14 residues. In the original analysis: How many nucleated cells were present was estimated from reference gene primer amplification. Using immunoSEQ multiplex PCR, the repertoire was profiled, and TCRdb retains in-frame clones only, with some absent. D and trimming come from the DNA, and the V and J calls and clone size come from that table. The table has 150,000 or so clones, approximately 83% seen once. This clone appeared a single time. This sequence originates from a man between 65 and 85 years old who had been exposed to COVID-19. The chain recombines TRBV18 with TRBJ1-4, with 8 bases aligning to TRBD1. Sequenced sample: PBMCs or T cells enriched from blood (not recorded which). This CDR3 reads CASSSGTGIEKLFF. In DNA form, the CDR3 reads TGTGCCAGCTCATCCGGGACAGGCATAGAAAAACTGTTTTTT.